The T cell receptor beta chain described here comes from a study of control samples from healthy donors and cancer patients. This table comes from immunoSEQ multiplex PCR, and its TCRdb copy is limited to in-frame clones, with some not included. The sample consists of about 89,000 clones, roughly 86% of them appearing once. The source is a man aged 25-45 years in good health. Sequenced material: blood.

Here the CDR3 reads CASSLAPPGGGNTGELFF. The CDR3 DNA reads as TGTGCCAGCAGCTTAGCCCCCCCGGGGGGGGGTAACACCGGGGAGCTGTTTTTT. The chain couples TRBV7-6 to TRBJ2-2; 8 nucleotides agree with TRBD2. The CDR3 totals 18 residues. CDR1 SGHVS and CDR2 FNYEAQ come from the germline V gene. Trimming took 0 bases from V and 2 from J; bases not matched to a gene: 8.